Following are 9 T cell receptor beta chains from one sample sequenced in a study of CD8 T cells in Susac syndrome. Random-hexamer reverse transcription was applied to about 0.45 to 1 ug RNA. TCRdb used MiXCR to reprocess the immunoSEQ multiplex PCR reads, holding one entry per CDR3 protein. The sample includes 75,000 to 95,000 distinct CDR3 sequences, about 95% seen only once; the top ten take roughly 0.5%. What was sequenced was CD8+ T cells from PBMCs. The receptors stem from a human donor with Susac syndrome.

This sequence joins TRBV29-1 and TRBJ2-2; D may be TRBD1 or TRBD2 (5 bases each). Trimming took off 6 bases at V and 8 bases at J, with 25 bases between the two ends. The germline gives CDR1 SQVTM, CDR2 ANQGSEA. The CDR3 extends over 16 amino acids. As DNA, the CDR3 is TGCAGCGTCAAGAAGGCCGGGACGCCGATCGAAGGGGAGCTGTTTTTT. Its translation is CSVKKAGTPIEGELFF.

CDR3 protein: CASSQGGPQHF. CDR3 nucleotides: TGTGCCAGCAGTCAAGGGGGGCCCCAGCATTTT. The J gene is TRBJ1-5, the V gene TRBV6-1; the D gene is possibly TRBD1 (6 bases). This CDR3 is 11 amino acids long. V was pared by 5 bases and J by 9 bases, with 8 bases between. Germline CDR1 is MNHNS and CDR2 is SASEGT.

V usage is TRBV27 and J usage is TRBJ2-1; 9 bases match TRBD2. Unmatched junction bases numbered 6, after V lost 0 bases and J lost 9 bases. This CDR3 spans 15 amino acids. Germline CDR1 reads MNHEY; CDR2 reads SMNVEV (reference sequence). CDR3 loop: CASSLSAGGPIEQFF. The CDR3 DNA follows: TGTGCCAGCAGTTTATCTGCGGGAGGGCCGATTGAGCAGTTCTTC.

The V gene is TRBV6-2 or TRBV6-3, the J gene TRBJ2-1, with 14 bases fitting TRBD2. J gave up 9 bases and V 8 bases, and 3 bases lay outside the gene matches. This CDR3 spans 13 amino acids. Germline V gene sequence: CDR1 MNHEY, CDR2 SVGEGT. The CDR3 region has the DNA TGTGCCAGCCGACTAGCGGGAGGGCTTGAGCAGTTCTTC. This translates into CASRLAGGLEQFF.

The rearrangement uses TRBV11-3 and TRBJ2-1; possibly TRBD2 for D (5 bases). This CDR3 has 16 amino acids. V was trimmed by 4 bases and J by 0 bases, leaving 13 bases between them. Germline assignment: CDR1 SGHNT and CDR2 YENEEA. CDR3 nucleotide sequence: TGTGCCAGCAGCTCCCGGGAAAAAGGCTCCTACAATGAGCAGTTCTTC. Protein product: CASSSREKGSYNEQFF. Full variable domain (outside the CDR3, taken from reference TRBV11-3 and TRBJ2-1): EAGVVQSPRYKIIEKKQPVAFWCNPISGHNTLYWYLQNLGQGPELLIRYENEEAVDDSQLPKDRFSAERLKGVDSTLKIQPAELGDSAVYLCASSSREKGSYNEQFFGPGTRLTVL.

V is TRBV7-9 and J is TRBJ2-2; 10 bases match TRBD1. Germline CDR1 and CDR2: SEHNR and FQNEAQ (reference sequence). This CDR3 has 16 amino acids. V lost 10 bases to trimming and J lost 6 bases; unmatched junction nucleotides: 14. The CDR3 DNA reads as TGTGCCAACTCAAGACAGGGGGCGCAGAGTCCCGGGGAGCTGTTTTTT. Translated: CANSRQGAQSPGELFF. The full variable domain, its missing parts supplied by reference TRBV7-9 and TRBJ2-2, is DTGVSQNPRHKITKRGQNVTFRCDPISEHNRLYWYRQTLGQGPEFLTYFQNEAQLEKSRLLSDRFSAERPKGSFSTLEIQRTEQGDSAMYLCANSRQGAQSPGELFFGEGSRLTVL.

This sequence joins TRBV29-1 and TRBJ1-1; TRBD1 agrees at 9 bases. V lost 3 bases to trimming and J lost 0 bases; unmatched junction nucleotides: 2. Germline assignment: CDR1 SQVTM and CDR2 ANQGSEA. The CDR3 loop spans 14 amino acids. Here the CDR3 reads CSVEGDRVNTEAFF. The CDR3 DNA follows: TGCAGCGTTGAGGGGGACAGGGTGAACACTGAAGCTTTCTTT. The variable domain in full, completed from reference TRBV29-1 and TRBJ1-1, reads SAVISQKPSRDICQRGTSLTIQCQVDSQVTMMFWYRQQPGQSLTLIATANQGSEATYESGFVIDKFPISRPNLTFSTLTVSNMSPEDSSIYLCSVEGDRVNTEAFFGQGTRLTVV.

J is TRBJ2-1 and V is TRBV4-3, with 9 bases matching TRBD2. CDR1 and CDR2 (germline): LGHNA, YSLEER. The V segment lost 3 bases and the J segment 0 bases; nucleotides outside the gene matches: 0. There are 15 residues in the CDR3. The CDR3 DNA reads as TGCGCCAGCAGCCATAGCGGGAGCTCCTACAATGAGCAGTTCTTC. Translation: CASSHSGSSYNEQFF.

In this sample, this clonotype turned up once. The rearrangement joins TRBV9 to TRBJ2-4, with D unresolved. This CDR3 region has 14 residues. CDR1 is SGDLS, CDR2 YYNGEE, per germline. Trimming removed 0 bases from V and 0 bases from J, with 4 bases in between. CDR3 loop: CASSVGLAKNIQYF. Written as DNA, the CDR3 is TGTGCCAGCAGCGTAGGGCTAGCCAAAAACATTCAGTACTTC.